The next 8 T cell receptor beta chains were all read from a single sample in a study of blood T cell repertoires in COVID-19. Profiling relied on immunoSEQ multiplex PCR, and the TCRdb table lists in-frame clones only, not all of them. The sample holds 53,000 or so clones, around 79% seen once. The sequencing sample was made of peripheral blood. These receptors all come from a man between 65 and 79 years old with active or convalescent COVID-19.

This clone showed up just a few times. The rearrangement links TRBV10-3 to TRBJ2-3, with 11 bases lining up with TRBD2. The CDR3 is 14 amino acids. Trimming took 6 bases from V and 3 from J; bases not matched to a gene: 2. CDR1 is ENHRY, CDR2 SYGVKD, per germline. The DNA for the CDR3 is TGTGCCATCAGACTAGCGGGGGAAACAGATACGCAGTATTTT. It codes for CAIRLAGETDTQYF.

In DNA form, the CDR3 reads TGTGCCAGCAGCTCTAACCCCCGGCGAGCGGGGGGAGGAGAGACCCAGTACTTC. It codes for CASSSNPRRAGGGETQYF. This sequence joins TRBV7-2 and TRBJ2-5, with 9 bases that match TRBD2. CDR3 size: 18 residues. With 4 bases clipped from V and 4 bases from J, the junction kept 16 bases outside the gene matches. Germline CDR1 is SGHTA and CDR2 is FQGNSA.

This chain links TRBV7-2 with TRBJ1-3; possible D gene TRBD1, 5 bases. This CDR3 contains 14 residues. Germline-derived CDR1 and CDR2 are SGHTA and FQGNSA. The V end lost 10 bases, the J end lost 0 bases, and 13 bases lay between the germline ends. The CDR3 reads CATTPGGSGNTIYF. CDR3 bases: TGTGCCACTACACCCGGGGGCTCTGGAAACACCATATATTTT.

The chain carries TRBV7-2 and TRBJ2-3; 8 nucleotides line up with TRBD2. This CDR3 is 15 amino acids long. Germline V gene sequence: CDR1 SGHTA, CDR2 FQGNSA. The junction had 7 bases not matched to a gene; V was cut back by 4 bases and J by 4 bases. DNA for the CDR3: TGTGCCAGCAGCTCGGGACTAGGGGAAGCAGATACGCAGTATTTT. This gives the protein CASSSGLGEADTQYF.

V gene TRBV3-1 (or the pseudogene TRBV3-2) combines with J gene TRBJ2-1; a possible D gene is TRBD2 (5 bases). The V end was cut by 1 base, the J end by 10 bases, with 11 bases between. There are 13 residues in the CDR3. CDR1 is LGHDT and CDR2 is YNNKEL in the germline V gene (reference sequence). The CDR3 loop is CASSQGLAREQFF. CDR3 DNA: TGTGCCAGCAGCCAAGGGCTAGCTAGGGAGCAGTTCTTC.

This clone has only one observation. The chain has TRBV5-1 and TRBJ2-5; weak D call: TRBD1 (5 bases). There are 14 residues in the CDR3. The V gene lost 2 bases and the J gene lost 5 bases, with 13 bases spanning the gap. In germline, CDR1 is SGHRS, CDR2 YFSETQ. The DNA for the CDR3 is TGCGCCAGCAGCTTTTCCAGGGCCGATGAGACCCAGTACTTC. Its protein is CASSFSRADETQYF.

The V call is TRBV4-3, the J call TRBJ1-6, with D possibly TRBD1 on 5 matching bases. CDR1 LGHNA and CDR2 YSLEER come from the germline V gene. There are 16 residues in the CDR3. The V and J ends lost 4 bases and 8 bases respectively, with 18 bases between them. CDR3 in amino acids: CASSRGALAGDSPLHF. The CDR3 nucleotides read TGCGCCAGCAGCCGCGGGGCCCTAGCGGGTGATTCACCCCTCCACTTT.

The chain links TRBV5-1 to TRBJ1-1; 8 nucleotides line up with TRBD1. Per the germline V gene, CDR1 is SGHRS and CDR2 is YFSETQ. The trim removed 5 bases at V and 1 base at J, leaving 7 bases unmatched. There are 15 residues in the CDR3. The CDR3 bases are TGCGCCAGCAGTCGACAGGGGTCTTCGAACACTGAAGCTTTCTTT. Translated: CASSRQGSSNTEAFF.